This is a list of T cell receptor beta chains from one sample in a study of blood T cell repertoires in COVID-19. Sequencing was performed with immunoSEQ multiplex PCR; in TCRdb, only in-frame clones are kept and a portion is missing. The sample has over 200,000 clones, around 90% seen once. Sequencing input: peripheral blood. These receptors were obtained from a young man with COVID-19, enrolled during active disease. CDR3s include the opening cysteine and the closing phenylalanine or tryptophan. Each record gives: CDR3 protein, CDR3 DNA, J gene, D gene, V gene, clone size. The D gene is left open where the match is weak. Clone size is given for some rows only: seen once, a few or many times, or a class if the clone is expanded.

CDR3 protein: CASSESTGNTDTQYF
CDR3 DNA: TGTGCCAGCTCAGAATCCACAGGGAACACAGATACGCAGTATTTT
J gene: TRBJ2-3
D gene: .
V gene: TRBV18
clone size: .

CDR3 protein: CASSPYGALSYNEQFF
CDR3 DNA: TGTGCCAGCAGCCCCTATGGGGCACTCTCCTACAATGAGCAGTTCTTC
J gene: TRBJ2-1
D gene: .
V gene: TRBV7-3
clone size: .

CDR3 protein: CASSSGQADYEQYF
CDR3 DNA: TGTGCCAGCAGTTCGGGACAGGCGGACTACGAGCAGTACTTC
J gene: TRBJ2-7
D gene: TRBD1
V gene: TRBV28
clone size: .

CDR3 protein: CASSQGPRGHTITLNYGYTF
CDR3 DNA: TGTGCCAGCAGCCAAGGCCCGAGAGGACACACCATAACCCTTAACTATGGCTACACCTTC
J gene: TRBJ1-2
D gene: .
V gene: TRBV4-2
clone size: .

CDR3 protein: CASSLRPPGGAGETQYF
CDR3 DNA: TGTGCCAGCAGCTTAAGGCCCCCCGGGGGGGCCGGTGAGACCCAGTACTTC
J gene: TRBJ2-5
D gene: TRBD2
V gene: TRBV7-2
clone size: .

CDR3 protein: CASSQGGHEQYF
CDR3 DNA: TGTGCCAGCAGCCAAGGGGGGCACGAGCAGTACTTC
J gene: TRBJ2-7
D gene: .
V gene: TRBV14
clone size: .

CDR3 protein: CASSLGERLQGGYTF
CDR3 DNA: TGTGCCAGCAGCTTAGGAGAGCGTTTACAGGGCGGCTACACCTTC
J gene: TRBJ1-2
D gene: .
V gene: TRBV7-3
clone size: .

CDR3 protein: CASSLQRGGPYEQYF
CDR3 DNA: TGTGCCAGCAGCCTCCAGCGGGGGGGCCCCTACGAGCAGTACTTC
J gene: TRBJ2-7
D gene: TRBD2
V gene: TRBV7-3
clone size: .

CDR3 protein: CASSSGGGPYNEQFF
CDR3 DNA: TGTGCCAGCAGCTCAGGCGGGGGACCTTACAATGAGCAGTTCTTC
J gene: TRBJ2-1
D gene: TRBD2
V gene: TRBV7-3
clone size: once

CDR3 protein: CASSYSRDTNSYEQYF
CDR3 DNA: TGTGCCAGCAGTTACTCGAGGGACACTAACTCCTACGAGCAGTACTTC
J gene: TRBJ2-7
D gene: .
V gene: TRBV6-2/TRBV6-3
clone size: .

CDR3 protein: CASSTIGTAGTVSNQPQHF
CDR3 DNA: TGTGCCAGCAGCACAATAGGGACTGCTGGAACGGTTAGCAATCAGCCCCAGCATTTT
J gene: TRBJ1-5
D gene: .
V gene: TRBV7-9
clone size: .

CDR3 protein: CASSLSRGSSSYNSPLHF
CDR3 DNA: TGTGCCAGCAGCTTATCTCGGGGGTCGAGCTCCTATAATTCACCCCTCCACTTT
J gene: TRBJ1-6
D gene: .
V gene: TRBV7-8
clone size: .

CDR3 protein: CASSSGQSNSPLHF
CDR3 DNA: TGTGCCAGCAGCTCGGGACAAAGCAATTCACCCCTCCACTTT
J gene: TRBJ1-6
D gene: .
V gene: TRBV13
clone size: .

CDR3 protein: CAWRTWDRGDNQPQHF
CDR3 DNA: TGTGCCTGGAGGACCTGGGACAGGGGGGACAATCAGCCCCAGCATTTT
J gene: TRBJ1-5
D gene: TRBD1
V gene: TRBV30
clone size: .

CDR3 protein: CASSPQEEIYGYTF
CDR3 DNA: TGTGCCAGCAGCCCCCAAGAGGAGATTTATGGCTACACCTTC
J gene: TRBJ1-2
D gene: .
V gene: TRBV5-6
clone size: .

CDR3 protein: CASSLSPGGFSGNTIYF
CDR3 DNA: TGTGCCAGCAGCTTATCGCCGGGGGGATTCTCTGGAAACACCATATATTTT
J gene: TRBJ1-3
D gene: .
V gene: TRBV7-2
clone size: few

CDR3 protein: CASSRGLAGAISYEQYF
CDR3 DNA: TGTGCCAGCTCACGGGGACTAGCGGGAGCTATCTCCTACGAGCAGTACTTC
J gene: TRBJ2-7
D gene: TRBD2
V gene: TRBV18
clone size: .

CDR3 protein: CASSYEGTAPYGYTF
CDR3 DNA: TGTGCCAGCAGTTACGAAGGGACAGCACCTTATGGCTACACCTTC
J gene: TRBJ1-2
D gene: TRBD1
V gene: TRBV6-5
clone size: once

CDR3 protein: CASSYREEATNEKLFF
CDR3 DNA: TGTGCCAGCAGTTACCGGGAGGAAGCAACTAATGAAAAACTGTTTTTT
J gene: TRBJ1-4
D gene: .
V gene: TRBV6-5
clone size: .

CDR3 protein: CASTTGTGLSTEAFF
CDR3 DNA: TGTGCCAGCACCACCGGGACAGGGCTTTCCACTGAAGCTTTCTTT
J gene: TRBJ1-1
D gene: TRBD1
V gene: TRBV2
clone size: .

CDR3 protein: CASSLGGRGNEQYF
CDR3 DNA: TGTGCCAGCAGTTTAGGTGGGAGGGGCAACGAGCAGTACTTC
J gene: TRBJ2-7
D gene: TRBD2
V gene: TRBV28
clone size: once

CDR3 protein: CASRRTSGVHEQYF
CDR3 DNA: TGTGCCAGCAGACGGACTAGCGGGGTCCACGAGCAGTACTTC
J gene: TRBJ2-7
D gene: TRBD2
V gene: TRBV6-6
clone size: .

CDR3 protein: CASSIDRGGEAFF
CDR3 DNA: TGTGCCAGTAGTATAGATCGCGGGGGTGAAGCTTTCTTT
J gene: TRBJ1-1
D gene: .
V gene: TRBV19
clone size: .

CDR3 protein: CASASGAGDTDTQYF
CDR3 DNA: TGTGCCAGCGCCTCCGGAGCGGGGGACACAGATACGCAGTATTTT
J gene: TRBJ2-3
D gene: TRBD2
V gene: TRBV4-2
clone size: many

CDR3 protein: CASSSTGSYGYTF
CDR3 DNA: TGTGCCAGCAGCTCCACAGGGAGCTATGGCTACACCTTC
J gene: TRBJ1-2
D gene: .
V gene: TRBV5-5
clone size: once

CDR3 protein: CASSVGVGEQFF
CDR3 DNA: TGTGCCAGCAGCGTGGGAGTTGGTGAGCAGTTCTTC
J gene: TRBJ2-1
D gene: .
V gene: TRBV9
clone size: .

CDR3 protein: CSASLAGGMVEEQYF
CDR3 DNA: TGCAGTGCTAGTCTGGCAGGGGGTATGGTCGAGGAGCAGTACTTC
J gene: TRBJ2-7
D gene: TRBD1
V gene: TRBV20-1
clone size: .

CDR3 protein: CAWSESGRKQYF
CDR3 DNA: TGTGCCTGGAGTGAAAGCGGGAGAAAGCAGTACTTC
J gene: TRBJ2-7
D gene: TRBD2
V gene: TRBV30
clone size: .

CDR3 protein: CASRMTGRAEAFF
CDR3 DNA: TGTGCCAGCAGGATGACCGGGAGAGCTGAAGCTTTCTTT
J gene: TRBJ1-1
D gene: .
V gene: TRBV7-2
clone size: .

CDR3 protein: CASSIRTVGDYGYTF
CDR3 DNA: TGCGCCAGCAGCATCCGGACAGTAGGGGACTATGGCTACACCTTC
J gene: TRBJ1-2
D gene: .
V gene: TRBV4-1
clone size: .

CDR3 protein: CASSQAHIPGRDDSYEQYF
CDR3 DNA: TGCGCCAGCAGCCAAGCCCACATTCCCGGGCGGGACGACTCCTACGAGCAGTACTTC
J gene: TRBJ2-7
D gene: .
V gene: TRBV4-1
clone size: .

CDR3 protein: CASSPLEQGYYGYTF
CDR3 DNA: TGTGCCAGCTCACCACTCGAGCAGGGATACTATGGCTACACCTTC
J gene: TRBJ1-2
D gene: .
V gene: TRBV18
clone size: .

CDR3 protein: CASSVLTSGSYNEQFF
CDR3 DNA: TGTGCCAGCAGCGTGTTGACTAGCGGCTCCTACAATGAGCAGTTCTTC
J gene: TRBJ2-1
D gene: TRBD2
V gene: TRBV5-6
clone size: .

CDR3 protein: CASSTGPGNTEAFF
CDR3 DNA: TGTGCCAGCAGTACTGGACCGGGAAACACTGAAGCTTTCTTT
J gene: TRBJ1-1
D gene: .
V gene: TRBV6-7
clone size: .

CDR3 protein: CASGSDFSGTVGYSNQPQHF
CDR3 DNA: TGTGCTAGTGGTTCTGACTTTTCCGGGACTGTGGGTTATAGCAATCAGCCCCAGCATTTT
J gene: TRBJ1-5
D gene: .
V gene: TRBV12-5
clone size: .

CDR3 protein: CASSAESEQYF
CDR3 DNA: TGTGCCAGCTCAGCGGAAAGCGAGCAGTACTTC
J gene: TRBJ2-7
D gene: .
V gene: TRBV18
clone size: .

CDR3 protein: CASSLVNRAGGYTF
CDR3 DNA: TGTGCCAGCAGCTTAGTTAACAGGGCGGGTGGCTACACCTTC
J gene: TRBJ1-2
D gene: .
V gene: TRBV7-2
clone size: .

CDR3 protein: CASSLQPTNRDRNQPQHF
CDR3 DNA: TGTGCCAGCAGTCTCCAGCCCACTAACAGGGATCGCAATCAGCCCCAGCATTTT
J gene: TRBJ1-5
D gene: .
V gene: TRBV28
clone size: .

CDR3 protein: CASSPQNYGYTF
CDR3 DNA: TGTGCCAGCAGTCCGCAGAACTATGGCTACACCTTC
J gene: TRBJ1-2
D gene: .
V gene: TRBV28
clone size: few

CDR3 protein: CAIRRTGGYEQYF
CDR3 DNA: TGTGCCATCAGAAGGACAGGGGGCTACGAGCAGTACTTC
J gene: TRBJ2-7
D gene: TRBD1
V gene: TRBV10-3
clone size: .

CDR3 protein: CASSFDRDSYSNQPQHF
CDR3 DNA: TGTGCCAGCAGTTTTGACCGAGACAGTTATAGCAATCAGCCCCAGCATTTT
J gene: TRBJ1-5
D gene: .
V gene: TRBV28
clone size: .

CDR3 protein: CASSHPVIHEQYF
CDR3 DNA: TGTGCCAGCAGCCACCCGGTGATCCACGAGCAGTACTTC
J gene: TRBJ2-7
D gene: .
V gene: TRBV7-2
clone size: .

CDR3 protein: CASSSLLSGWPGANEQFF
CDR3 DNA: TGTGCCAGCAGCTCCCTCCTATCTGGATGGCCAGGTGCGAATGAGCAGTTCTTC
J gene: TRBJ2-1
D gene: .
V gene: TRBV9
clone size: .

CDR3 protein: CASSFNRAYTDTQYF
CDR3 DNA: TGTGCCAGCAGTTTCAACAGGGCCTACACAGATACGCAGTATTTT
J gene: TRBJ2-3
D gene: .
V gene: TRBV6-5
clone size: once

CDR3 protein: CASSLDRGQGTEAFF
CDR3 DNA: TGTGCCAGCAGCCTAGACAGGGGGCAGGGCACTGAAGCTTTCTTT
J gene: TRBJ1-1
D gene: TRBD1
V gene: TRBV7-3
clone size: .

CDR3 protein: CAIRRESYTF
CDR3 DNA: TGTGCCATCAGGAGAGAGAGCTACACCTTC
J gene: TRBJ1-2
D gene: .
V gene: TRBV10-3
clone size: .

CDR3 protein: CASTLGQLRETQYF
CDR3 DNA: TGCGCCAGCACCCTCGGACAGCTTAGGGAGACCCAGTACTTC
J gene: TRBJ2-5
D gene: .
V gene: TRBV5-1
clone size: .

CDR3 protein: CASISGTRHNYGYTF
CDR3 DNA: TGTGCCAGCATTTCGGGTACACGGCATAACTATGGCTACACCTTC
J gene: TRBJ1-2
D gene: .
V gene: TRBV28
clone size: .

CDR3 protein: CASSLSRGGTEAFF
CDR3 DNA: TGTGCCAGCAGTTTAAGCCGAGGGGGCACTGAAGCTTTCTTT
J gene: TRBJ1-1
D gene: .
V gene: TRBV28
clone size: .